The T cell receptor (beta chain) under discussion was sequenced for a study of cytomegalovirus exposure and HLA in healthy donors. This CDR3 is built from 16 residues. Trimming took 5 bases from V and 8 from J, leaving 21 bases between them. Germline V CDR1 and CDR2: KGHSH, LQKENI. The PCR used 60 Vbeta and 13 Jbeta primers. Sequencing used immunoSEQ multiplex PCR; TCRdb keeps in-frame clones, though not all of them. The sample gives over 150,000 clones, roughly 67% of which show up once; 5.4% is in the top ten. For this clone: Antigen unknown.

General study points: In presence/absence analyses, roughly uniform sequencing depth across donors was assumed.

The chain uses TRBV18 and TRBJ1-4; D is possibly TRBD1 (6 bases). Input material: PBMCs. The sequence derives from a young woman in good health and CMV-seropositive. The CDR3 loop reads CASSTRTAGAGEKLFF. The CDR3 DNA reads TGTGCCAGCTCAACGCGTACGGCAGGGGCCGGGGAAAAACTGTTTTTT.